The 8 T cell receptor beta chains below all came from one sample that was sequenced in a study of T cell repertoires in cytomegalovirus infection (dated by TCRdb to about 2019). TCRdb lists the instrument as Illumina HiSeq 1500. Starting from the raw public reads, TCRdb applied fastp trimming at Q25, assembled clones with MiXCR and retained in-frame beta chains. Each record represents a unique CDR3 protein, reported with the most common genes and DNA among its rows. Counted in this sample were hundreds of thousands of distinct CDR3 sequences; 24% of them appeared once. The ten largest clones capture roughly 8% of the sample. What was sequenced was CD8+ T cells from PBMCs. All receptors derive from a human donor in good health (CMV status not recorded). Some clones in this sample may be carry-over from other donors' samples.

A note on this clonotype: A much larger clone lies a single base off, so this may be a read error. The chain links TRBV7-2 to TRBJ2-7, with D possibly matching TRBD1 (7 bases). Germline V gene sequence: CDR1 SGHTA, CDR2 FQGNSA. V lost 7 bases to trimming and J lost 4 bases, with 20 bases between them. This CDR3 is built from 15 residues. The CDR3 spells CASNEGLRGEYEQYF. The CDR3 nucleotides read TGTGCCAGCAACGAGGGTCTCAGGGGGGAATACGAGCAGTACTTC.

The rearrangement joins TRBV29-1 to TRBJ2-7; 9 bases map to TRBD1. J was trimmed by 4 bases and V by 8 bases; bases with no gene match: 9. Germline values: CDR1 SQVTM, CDR2 ANQGSEA. The CDR3 totals 13 residues. CDR3 residues: CSIKTGGGYEQYF. The CDR3 region has the DNA TGCAGCATAAAGACAGGGGGAGGGTACGAGCAGTACTTC.

J is TRBJ2-7 and V is TRBV20-1, with D tentatively TRBD1 (5 bases). V was cut by 5 bases and J by 2 bases, with 10 bases left in between. The germline gives CDR1 DFQATT, CDR2 SNEGSKA (reference sequence). This CDR3 is built from 12 residues. DNA of the CDR3: TGCAGTGCTGTGGGGCAGGCCTACGAGCAGTACTTC. Translating it yields CSAVGQAYEQYF.

In its sample, this clonotype was seen many times. The chain uses TRBV7-9 and TRBJ1-1, with D possibly being TRBD1 (5 bases). Germline V CDR1 and CDR2: SEHNR, FQNEAQ (reference sequence). The V gene lost 4 bases and the J gene lost 3 bases, with 15 bases spanning the gap. The CDR3 sequence is 15 residues long. The CDR3 is CASSYLDSIHTEAFF. CDR3 in DNA: TGTGCCAGCAGCTACCTAGACAGCATCCACACTGAAGCTTTCTTT.

The chain is built from TRBV20-1 and TRBJ2-1; either TRBD1 or TRBD2 may fit D (5 bases each). V lost 6 bases, J lost 7 bases, and 19 bases lay in between. Germline V gives CDR1 DFQATT, CDR2 SNEGSKA (reference sequence). The CDR3 contains 14 residues. Here the CDR3 reads CSATDSLTGNEQFF. CDR3 coding DNA: TGCAGTGCCACAGACAGCCTCACGGGGAATGAGCAGTTCTTC.

The chain combines TRBV19 with TRBJ2-7, with 7 positions matching TRBD1. Germline V CDR1 and CDR2: LNHDA, SQIVND (reference sequence). This CDR3 has 14 amino acids. With V trimmed by 4 bases and J by 2 bases, 5 bases remained unmatched. CDR3 sequence: CASSTTGITYEQYF. CDR3 DNA sequence: TGTGCCAGTAGTACGACAGGGATTACCTACGAGCAGTACTTC.

In this sample, this clonotype turned up a few times. This rearrangement joins TRBV15 to TRBJ1-6; D is ambiguous. Looked up from germline, CDR1 is LNHNV and CDR2 is YYDKDF (reference sequence). Trimming left V 4 bases short and J 10 bases short, with 14 bases between. This CDR3 is built from 14 residues. The CDR3 loop is CATSTRTGRSPLHF. The DNA of the CDR3 is TGTGCCACCAGCACTCGGACGGGTCGCTCACCCCTCCACTTT.

V usage is TRBV29-1 and J usage is TRBJ2-1; D might be TRBD2 (7 bases). Germline V gene sequence: CDR1 SQVTM, CDR2 ANQGSEA. V was pared by 8 bases and J by 1 base, with 15 bases between. The CDR3 is 14 residues long. The CDR3 DNA reads TGCAGCCTCCAGCGGGACATTTCCTACAATGAGCAGTTCTTC. Its translation is CSLQRDISYNEQFF.